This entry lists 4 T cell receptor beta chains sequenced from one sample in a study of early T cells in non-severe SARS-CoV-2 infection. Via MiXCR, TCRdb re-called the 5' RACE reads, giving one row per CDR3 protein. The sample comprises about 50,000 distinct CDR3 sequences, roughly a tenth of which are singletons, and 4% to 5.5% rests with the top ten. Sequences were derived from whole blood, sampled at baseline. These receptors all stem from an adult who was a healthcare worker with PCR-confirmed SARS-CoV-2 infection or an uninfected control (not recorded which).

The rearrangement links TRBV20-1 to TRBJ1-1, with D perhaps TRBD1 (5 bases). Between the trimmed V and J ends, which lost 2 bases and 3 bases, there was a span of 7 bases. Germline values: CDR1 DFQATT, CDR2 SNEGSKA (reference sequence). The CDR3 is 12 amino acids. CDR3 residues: CSARRDDTEAFF. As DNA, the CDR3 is TGCAGTGCTAGAAGGGACGACACTGAAGCTTTCTTT.

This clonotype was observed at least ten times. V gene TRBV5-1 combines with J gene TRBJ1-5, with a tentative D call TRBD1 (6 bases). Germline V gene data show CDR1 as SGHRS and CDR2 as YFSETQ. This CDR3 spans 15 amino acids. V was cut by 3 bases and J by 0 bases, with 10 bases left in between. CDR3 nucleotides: TGCGCCAGCAGCTCCGAAGGGGGTAGCAATCAGCCCCAGCATTTT. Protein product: CASSSEGGSNQPQHF.

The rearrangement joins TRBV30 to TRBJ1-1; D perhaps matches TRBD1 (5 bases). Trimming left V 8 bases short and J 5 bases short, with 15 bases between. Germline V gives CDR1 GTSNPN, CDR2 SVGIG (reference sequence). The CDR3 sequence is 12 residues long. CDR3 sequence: CAKRGLGTEAFF. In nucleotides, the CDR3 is TGTGCCAAGAGGGGACTCGGGACTGAAGCTTTCTTT. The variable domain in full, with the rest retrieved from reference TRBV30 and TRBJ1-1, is SQTIHQWPATLVQPVGSPLSLECTVEGTSNPNLYWYRQAAGRGLQLLFYSVGIGQISSEVPQNLSASRPQDRQFILSSKKLLLSDSGFYLCAKRGLGTEAFFGQGTRLTVV.

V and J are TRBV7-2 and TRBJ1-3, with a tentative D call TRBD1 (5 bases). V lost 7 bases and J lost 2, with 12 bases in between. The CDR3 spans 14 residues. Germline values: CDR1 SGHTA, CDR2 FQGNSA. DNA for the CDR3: TGTGCCAGCAAGACAGACTTTACTGGAAACACCATATATTTT. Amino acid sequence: CASKTDFTGNTIYF. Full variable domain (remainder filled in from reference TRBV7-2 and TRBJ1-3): GAGVSQSPSNKVTEKGKDVELRCDPISGHTALYWYRQSLGQGLEFLIYFQGNSAPDKSGLPSDRFSAERTGGSVSTLTIQRTQQEDSAVYLCASKTDFTGNTIYFGEGSWLTVV.